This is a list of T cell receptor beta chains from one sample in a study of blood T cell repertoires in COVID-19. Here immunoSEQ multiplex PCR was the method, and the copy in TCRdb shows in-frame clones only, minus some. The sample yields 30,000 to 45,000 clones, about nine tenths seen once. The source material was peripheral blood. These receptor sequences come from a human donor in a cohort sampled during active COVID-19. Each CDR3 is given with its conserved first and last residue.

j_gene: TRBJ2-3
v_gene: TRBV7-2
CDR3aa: CASSLRRGSGGDTQYF

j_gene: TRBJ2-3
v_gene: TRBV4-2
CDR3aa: CASSQDSTSGRGYKDTQYF

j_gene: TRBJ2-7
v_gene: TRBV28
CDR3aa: CASWTGGDYEQYF

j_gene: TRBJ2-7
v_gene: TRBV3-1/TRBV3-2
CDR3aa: CASSHPENGRDRVSLSSYEQYF

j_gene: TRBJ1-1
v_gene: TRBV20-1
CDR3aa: CSASRLGRLNTEAFF

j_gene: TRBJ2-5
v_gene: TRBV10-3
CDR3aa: CAATDSGSRETQYF

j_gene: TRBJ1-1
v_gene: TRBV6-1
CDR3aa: CASSEQRGRAKSEAFF

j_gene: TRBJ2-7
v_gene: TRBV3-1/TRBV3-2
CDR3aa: CASSSTGGQYF

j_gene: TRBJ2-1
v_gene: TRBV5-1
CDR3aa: CASRQKLAGGSNEQFF

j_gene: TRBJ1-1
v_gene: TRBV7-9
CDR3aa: CASSLQGNTEAFF

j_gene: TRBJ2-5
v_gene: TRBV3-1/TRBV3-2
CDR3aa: CASSLGVAGPYF

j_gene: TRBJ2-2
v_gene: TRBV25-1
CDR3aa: CASSDTRANTGELFF

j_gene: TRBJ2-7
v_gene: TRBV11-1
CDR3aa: CASSSGLAGVEQYF

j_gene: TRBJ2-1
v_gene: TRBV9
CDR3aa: CASSVGGSGVNEQFF

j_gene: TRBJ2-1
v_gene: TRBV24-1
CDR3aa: CATRTSGGAGEQFF

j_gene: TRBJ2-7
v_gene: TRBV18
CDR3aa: CASSPTSGGSYEQYF

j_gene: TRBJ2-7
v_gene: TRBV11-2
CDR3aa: CASSLTWAGFNEQYF

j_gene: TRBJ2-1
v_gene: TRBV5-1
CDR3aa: CASSLLRGGGVSNNEQFF

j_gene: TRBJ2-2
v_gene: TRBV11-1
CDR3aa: CASSLMARGTGELFF

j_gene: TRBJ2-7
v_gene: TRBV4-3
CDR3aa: CASSQEVTYEQYF

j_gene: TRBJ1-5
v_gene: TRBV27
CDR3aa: CASSPDRGRPQHF

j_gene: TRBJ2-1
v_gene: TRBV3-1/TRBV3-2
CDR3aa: CASSGTSSGTEQFF

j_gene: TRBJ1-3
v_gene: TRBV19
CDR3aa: CASGVQGFGNTIYF

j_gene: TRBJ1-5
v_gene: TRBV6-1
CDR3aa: CASSALGLPRISNQPQHF

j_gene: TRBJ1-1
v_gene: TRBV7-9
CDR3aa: CASSFSVAAGEAFF

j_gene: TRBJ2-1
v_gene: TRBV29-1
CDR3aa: CSVTRDRAYNEQFF

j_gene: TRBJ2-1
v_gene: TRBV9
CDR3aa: CASSARRGGAHEQFF

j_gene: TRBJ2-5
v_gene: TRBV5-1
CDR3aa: CASGELEETQYF